The 8 T cell receptor beta chains in this list originate from one sample, sequenced in a study of shared clonotypes between healthy human individuals. Profiled with immunoSEQ multiplex PCR; TCRdb holds only in-frame clones, not every one. Among around 1.5 million clones listed, approximately 98% were seen once. The sequencing input was naive CD4+ T cells sorted from blood. The subset denotes: CD45RA+ positively selected. Receptor source: a young man in good health.

The CDR3 sequence is CASSFLSVKGTYEQYF. CDR3 bases: TGTGCCAGCAGTTTCCTTTCCGTCAAGGGGACCTACGAGCAGTACTTC. This chain links TRBV27 with TRBJ2-7, with D maybe TRBD1 (5 bases). Looked up from germline, CDR1 is MNHEY and CDR2 is SMNVEV (reference sequence). The V end lost 3 bases, the J end lost 2 bases, and 17 bases lay between the germline ends. The CDR3 is 16 amino acids.

The rearrangement links TRBV2 to TRBJ2-5; no clear D. The V end was cut by 6 bases, the J end by 5 bases, with 13 bases between. This CDR3 has 13 amino acids. In germline, CDR1 is SNHLY, CDR2 FYNNEI. CDR3 sequence reads: CASSSGWPETQYF. The CDR3, as DNA: TGTGCCAGCAGCAGTGGGTGGCCGGAGACCCAGTACTTC.

The chain uses TRBV7-9 and TRBJ1-4; D possibly corresponds to TRBD1 (5 bases). Germline lookup yields CDR1 SEHNR and CDR2 FQNEAQ (reference sequence). Trimming cost V 2 bases and J 8 bases, with 12 bases left between them. CDR3 size: 14 residues. The CDR3 region has the DNA TGTGCCAGCAGCTTAAACAGGCCAGAGGAAAAACTGTTTTTT. Encoded protein: CASSLNRPEEKLFF. Full variable domain (missing parts from reference TRBV7-9 and TRBJ1-4): DTGVSQNPRHKITKRGQNVTFRCDPISEHNRLYWYRQTLGQGPEFLTYFQNEAQLEKSRLLSDRFSAERPKGSFSTLEIQRTEQGDSAMYLCASSLNRPEEKLFFGSGTQLSVL.

About this clone: Other DNA variants within this sample encode the same CDR3. This sequence joins TRBV10-3 and TRBJ2-1, with D perhaps matching TRBD1 or TRBD2 (6 bases each). This CDR3 has 16 residues. The germline V gene encodes CDR1 ENHRY and CDR2 SYGVKD. V was trimmed by 0 bases and J by 0 bases, leaving 9 bases between them. CDR3 in amino acids: CAISESEGGSYNEQFF. Here the CDR3 DNA reads TGTGCCATCAGTGAGTCCGAGGGGGGCTCCTACAATGAGCAGTTCTTC.

This clone was picked up one time. CDR3 protein: CASSHGGGTQYF. In DNA form, the CDR3 reads TGCGCCAGCAGCCACGGGGGCGGGACCCAGTACTTC. The chain is built from TRBV4-3 and TRBJ2-5; D tentatively fits TRBD1 or TRBD2 (6 bases each). V was pared by 3 bases and J by 7 bases, with 9 bases between. Looked up from germline, CDR1 is LGHNA and CDR2 is YSLEER. The CDR3 runs 12 residues.

The chain employs TRBV6-5 and TRBJ2-2; maybe TRBD1 (6 bases). The germline gives CDR1 MNHEY, CDR2 SVGAGI. The CDR3 contains 16 residues. V lost 2 bases to trimming and J lost 7 bases, with 17 bases between them. CDR3 sequence: CASSYLTQTRGGELFF. The CDR3 DNA sequence: TGTGCCAGCAGTTACCTAACACAAACCAGGGGCGGGGAGCTGTTTTTT.

The chain is built from TRBV6-1 and TRBJ1-5; TRBD1 is a possible D gene (5 bases). The germline gives CDR1 MNHNS, CDR2 SASEGT. The CDR3 spans 12 residues. V was shortened by 7 bases and J by 6 bases, with 10 bases between the two germline ends. CDR3 amino acids: CASTGGGQPQHF. The DNA of the CDR3 is TGTGCCAGCACCGGGGGAGGTCAGCCCCAGCATTTT.

This clone was seen just once. The chain carries TRBV18 and TRBJ2-5, with TRBD2 identical over 9 bases. The CDR3 spans 16 residues. V lost 6 bases and J lost 3; bases outside the gene matches: 11. CDR1 is KGHSH and CDR2 is LQKENI in the germline V gene. This CDR3 reads CASSPRGGRAEETQYF. In DNA form, the CDR3 reads TGTGCCAGCTCCCCTAGGGGCGGGAGGGCCGAAGAGACCCAGTACTTC. The whole variable domain, remainder taken from reference TRBV18 and TRBJ2-5, is NAGVMQNPRHLVRRRGQEARLRCSPMKGHSHVYWYRQLPEEGLKFMVYLQKENIIDESGMPKERFSAEFPKEGPSILRIQQVVRGDSAAYFCASSPRGGRAEETQYFGPGTRLLVL.